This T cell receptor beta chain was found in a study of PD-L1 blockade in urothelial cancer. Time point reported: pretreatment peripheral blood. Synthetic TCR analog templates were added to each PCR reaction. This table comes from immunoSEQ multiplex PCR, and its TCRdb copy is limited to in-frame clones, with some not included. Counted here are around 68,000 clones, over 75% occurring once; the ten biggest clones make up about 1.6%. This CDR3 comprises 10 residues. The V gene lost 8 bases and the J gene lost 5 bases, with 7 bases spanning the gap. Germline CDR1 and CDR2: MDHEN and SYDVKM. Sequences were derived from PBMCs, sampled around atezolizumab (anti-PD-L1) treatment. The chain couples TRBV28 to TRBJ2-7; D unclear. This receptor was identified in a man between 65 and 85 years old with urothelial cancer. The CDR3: CASGTDEQYF. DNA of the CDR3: TGTGCCAGCGGAACAGACGAGCAGTACTTC.